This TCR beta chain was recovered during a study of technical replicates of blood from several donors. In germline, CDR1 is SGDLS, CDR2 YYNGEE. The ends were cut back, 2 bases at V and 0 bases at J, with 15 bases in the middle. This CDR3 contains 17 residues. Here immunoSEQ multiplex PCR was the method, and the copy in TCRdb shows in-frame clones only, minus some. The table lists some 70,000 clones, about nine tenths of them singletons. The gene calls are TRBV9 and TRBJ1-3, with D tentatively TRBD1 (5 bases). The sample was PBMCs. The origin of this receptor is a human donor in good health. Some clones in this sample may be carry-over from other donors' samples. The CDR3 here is CASSVGIQVSSGNTIYF. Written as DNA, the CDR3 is TGTGCCAGCAGCGTGGGAATACAGGTTTCCTCTGGAAACACCATATATTTT.